What follows describes a single T cell receptor beta chain. Its antigen target is currently unknown. No base-level quality is on record; no much larger clone is a single base apart. The junction shows trimming of 2 bases on V and 6 bases on J, and the gene matches do not reach 9 bases of it. Including cysteine and phenylalanine, the CDR3 has 15 amino acids. Of all the DNA, just the CDR3 is kept, 45 bases in frame from base 1. CDR1 and CDR2 are read off the germline V gene (reference sequence) as MNHNY and SVGAGI. The TCR beta CDR3 regions were amplified from the RNA transcripts. The first round of RT-PCR for the TCR CDR3 was performed with the HTBI primer set and the Qiagen OneStep RT-PCR kit. Libraries were constructed in a second round of multiplex PCR, after which size selection and purification were carried out. The libraries were sequenced on an Illumina HiSeq2000 using paired-end 100 bp reads. As for the original processing: Raw data were processed with SOAPnuke, discarding reads with adapters, uncalled bases, mean Phred below 15, or no exact constant-primer or identifier match. High-quality paired reads were merged using COPE v1.2.5, and each unique nucleotide sequence was defined as a clonotype. Clonotypes were aligned to IMGT TRBV, TRBD and TRBJ reference segments using MiTCR v1.1. The analysis was restricted to V-J combinations with a frequency above 0.0001, which together covered 99.2% of the repertoires. The TCS score was defined as the ratio of F50 (clonal expansion) to E x V (chaos), calculated using BLOSUM62-based TCRdist between CDR3 peptides within each V-J. Welch's t-statistics and random forest reduced 500 to 550 V-J features to fewer than 15, which were used in a naive Bayes classifier (R e1071). The public reads were reprocessed in TCRdb via fastp at Q25 and MiXCR, keeping in-frame beta chains. Every CDR3 protein is listed once, alongside the most common genes and DNA of its rows. TCRdb's processing, not the authors', yielded these V and J calls. This sample holds 500,000 or so distinct CDR3 sequences; 15% to 20% were observed only once. Of the sample, approximately 30% falls within the top ten clones.

The data were obtained in a study of T cells in Graves' hyperthyroidism and ophthalmopathy (dated by TCRdb to between 2017 and 2020). Context from the whole study: Peripheral blood was sampled at the time of initial diagnosis, prior to any treatment. Once sampling was done, hyperthyroidism patients were given methimazole at a starting dose of 30 mg daily, whereas ophthalmopathy patients were given high-dose intravenous methylprednisolone. In addition, the study compared T-cell repertoires in thyroid tissue and in blood from about 6 Graves' hyperthyroidism patients. The approximately 100 discovery patients were randomly split 7:3 into training and test sets. TCR V-J signatures able to tell the groups apart were searched for in a discovery cohort of 90 to 100 patients, of whom under 45 had Graves' ophthalmopathy and around 58 had stable Graves' hyperthyroidism. The paper reports TCR Vbeta CDR3 sequencing of roughly 140 peripheral blood samples: 43 ophthalmopathy, 70 to 85 hyperthyroidism and around 17 progressor patients. Whether ophthalmopathy could be predicted prospectively was tested in an independent validation cohort made up of fewer than 20 hyperthyroidism patients plus 17 patients who later progressed to ophthalmopathy.

The paper as a whole reports these results and caveats: Sample size was not statistically predetermined, and investigators were not blinded to group allocation. Ophthalmopathy was separated from stable hyperthyroidism by a 13 V-J signature model, with over 85% sensitivity and 81% to 82% specificity obtained in cross-validation and 80%/75% obtained in testing. In validation, the model predicted progression to ophthalmopathy with 60% to 71% sensitivity and roughly 75% specificity, a median of 6.5 months before onset. Most expanded thyroid clonotypes (frequency above 0.001) were also detected in blood, suggesting blood repertoires may reflect thyroid immune responses.

Ophthalmopathy patients had moderately to severely active disease, Clinical Activity Score of at least 3, NOSPECS grade of at least 4, and duration under 3 months. The study excluded patients with uncontrolled infections, other autoimmune diseases, pregnancy or lactation. Diagnoses were based on clinical symptoms, serum thyroxine and TRAb, thyroid ultrasound and orbital computed tomography. Ficoll-Paque density gradient centrifugation was used to isolate PBMCs from 8 to 10 ml of fresh peripheral blood. Total RNA was extracted with Trizol reagent, and quality was checked on an Agilent 2100 Bioanalyzer.

The sequence was obtained from a woman in her twenties or thirties with Graves' ophthalmopathy. The rearranged segments are TRBV6-6 and TRBJ2-7; 8 bases in between match TRBD2. Sequencing input: blood. The CDR3 protein: CASSYGTRTVSEQYF. The sequenced DNA is TGTGCCAGCAGTTACGGGACTAGGACGGTTTCCGAGCAGTACTTC.